A single sample gave rise to the 9 T cell receptor beta chains below, sequenced in a study of blood T cell repertoires in COVID-19. The method was immunoSEQ multiplex PCR; TCRdb's version includes in-frame clones alone and lacks a portion of them. The top ten clones hold 1% of a sample with about 310,000 clones, more than 75% of them seen once. The sample taken for sequencing was peripheral blood. These receptors originate from a man in his fifties or sixties with active or convalescent COVID-19.

This chain uses TRBV5-1 with TRBJ2-5, with TRBD2 matching 7 bases. CDR3 length: 16 amino acids. The ends lost 5 bases at V and 6 bases at J; junction bases unmatched: 16. In germline, CDR1 is SGHRS, CDR2 YFSETQ. This chain's CDR3 is CASSHGYAGAGKTQYF. CDR3 coding DNA: TGCGCCAGCAGTCACGGGTATGCGGGAGCAGGGAAGACCCAGTACTTC.

The genes are TRBV30 and TRBJ2-3, with 11 bases fitting TRBD1. In germline, CDR1 is GTSNPN, CDR2 SVGIG (reference sequence). After removal of 4 bases from V and 7 bases from J, the junction contained 10 bases not matched to a gene. CDR3 size: 15 residues. CDR3 in amino acids: CAWTGGTGGGNTQYF. Here the CDR3 DNA reads TGTGCCTGGACGGGCGGGACAGGGGGGGGGAATACGCAGTATTTT.

The rearrangement joins TRBV27 to TRBJ2-7; maybe TRBD1 (6 bases). There are 14 residues in the CDR3. V lost 2 bases and J 3 bases, leaving 11 bases between the germline ends. Germline V gene lookup returns CDR1 MNHEY and CDR2 SMNVEV (reference sequence). The CDR3 spells CASSLTGSVYEQYF. The DNA for the CDR3 is TGTGCCAGCAGTTTAACAGGGAGTGTCTACGAGCAGTACTTC.

V is TRBV2 and J is TRBJ2-1, with 14 positions matching TRBD2. This CDR3 has 15 amino acids. The germline V gene has CDR1 SNHLY and CDR2 FYNNEI. The trim removed 6 bases at V and 7 bases at J, leaving 5 bases unmatched. The CDR3 DNA is TGTGCCAGCAGCGGGACTAGCGGGGGTGGGAATGAGCAGTTCTTC. Its protein is CASSGTSGGGNEQFF. Drawing the rest from reference TRBV2 and TRBJ2-1, the complete variable domain is EPEVTQTPSHQVTQMGQEVILRCVPISNHLYFYWYRQILGQKVEFLVSFYNNEISEKSEIFDDQFSVERPDGSNFTLKIRSTKLEDSAMYFCASSGTSGGGNEQFFGPGTRLTVL.

This clone was found a few times. CDR3 in DNA: TGTGCCAGCAGCCCCGGGTTAAACACCGGGGAGCTGTTTTTT. This encodes CASSPGLNTGELFF. The gene calls are TRBV9 and TRBJ2-2; D ambiguous. Per the germline V gene, CDR1 is SGDLS and CDR2 is YYNGEE. The CDR3 length is 14 residues. V lost 4 bases and J lost 2, with 9 bases in between.

The V call is TRBV6-6, the J call TRBJ1-6, with 7 bases lining up with TRBD1. The length of the CDR3 is 15 residues. Germline values: CDR1 MNHNY, CDR2 SVGAGI (reference sequence). V lost 4 bases, J lost 6 bases, and 6 bases stayed unmatched. CDR3 DNA: TGTGCCAGCAGTTCCTTCCGGGACAGTAATTCACCCCTCCACTTT. Translated, it gives CASSSFRDSNSPLHF.

The count of this clone is one. The rearrangement uses TRBV7-8 and TRBJ1-2; 7 bases line up with TRBD1. CDR3 length: 13 amino acids. CDR1 is SGHVS and CDR2 is FQNEAQ in the germline V gene. Unmatched junction bases numbered 6, after V lost 3 bases and J lost 8 bases. The CDR3 coding sequence is TGTGCCAGCAGCTTTACAGGGGTTCGGGGCTACACCTTC. Its protein product is CASSFTGVRGYTF. The full variable domain, with the rest looked up from reference TRBV7-8 and TRBJ1-2, is GAGVSQSPRYKVAKRGQDVALRCDPISGHVSLFWYQQALGQGPEFLTYFQNEAQLDKSGLPSDRFFAERPEGSVSTLKIQRTQQEDSAVYLCASSFTGVRGYTFGSGTRLTVV.

CDR3 DNA sequence: TGTGCCACCAGTGACTACGCGGACAGGGGGCCCCAAGAGACCCAGTACTTC. Translation gives CATSDYADRGPQETQYF. The genes are TRBV24-1 and TRBJ2-5, with 11 bases identical to TRBD1. Looked up from germline, CDR1 is KGHDR and CDR2 is SFDVKD. The V and J ends lost 4 bases and 1 base, in that order; junction bases with no gene match: 7. This CDR3 comprises 17 residues.

Worth noting for this clone: This CDR3 is also generated by other DNA sequences in the sample. J is TRBJ1-6 and V is TRBV6-5; a possible D gene is TRBD1 (5 bases). Trimming pared 2 bases from V and 6 bases from J, leaving 8 bases between. Germline CDR1 is MNHEY and CDR2 is SVGAGI. CDR3 length equals 14 residues. DNA of the CDR3: TGTGCCAGCAGTTACGGACAATTTAATTCACCCCTCCACTTT. This codes for CASSYGQFNSPLHF.